This entry lists 21 T cell receptor beta chains sequenced from one sample in a study of shared clonotypes between healthy human individuals. TCRdb keeps only in-frame clones here, not all; method: immunoSEQ multiplex PCR. The sample yields hundreds of thousands of clones, 76% seen once. Sequencing was done on a sample of PBMCs. The origin of the receptors is a woman in her thirties or forties in good health. Some clones in this sample may be carry-over from other donors' samples.

The chain is built from TRBV29-1 and TRBJ2-1; 9 bases align to TRBD2. V shed 4 bases, J shed 5 bases, and the junction held 9 bases outside the gene matches. In germline, CDR1 is SQVTM, CDR2 ANQGSEA. The CDR3 consists of 15 residues. This chain's CDR3 is CSVGAAGGGDNEQFF. CDR3 nucleotide sequence: TGCAGCGTTGGGGCAGCGGGAGGTGGTGACAATGAGCAGTTCTTC.

The table lists this clone with a count of one. The chain recombines TRBV9 with TRBJ2-7, with 9 bases lining up with TRBD1. CDR3 length equals 14 residues. Germline V gene data show CDR1 as SGDLS and CDR2 as YYNGEE. J was trimmed by 6 bases and V by 4 bases; bases with no gene match: 8. DNA of the CDR3: TGTGCCAGCAGCACGGGACAGGGAGGCGCCGAGCAGTACTTC. Residues: CASSTGQGGAEQYF.

This chain connects TRBV5-1 to TRBJ1-2; D not certain. The CDR3 runs 14 residues. Trimming pared 6 bases from V and 5 bases from J, leaving 17 bases between. Germline values: CDR1 SGHRS, CDR2 YFSETQ. For the CDR3, the DNA is TGCGCCAGCAACACCGGACGTAGCGGGTATGGCTACACCTTC. It codes for CASNTGRSGYGYTF. Based on the CDR3 plus reference TRBV5-1 and TRBJ1-2, the full variable domain is KAGVTQTPRYLIKTRGQQVTLSCSPISGHRSVSWYQQTPGQGLQFLFEYFSETQRNKGNFPGRFSGRQFSNSRSEMNVSTLELGDSALYLCASNTGRSGYGYTFGSGTRLTVV.

The V gene is TRBV10-1, the J gene TRBJ2-2; D is uncertain. Germline values: CDR1 WNHNN, CDR2 SYGVQD (reference sequence). This CDR3 region has 13 residues. The V gene lost 3 bases and the J gene lost 6 bases, with 8 bases spanning the gap. This chain's CDR3 is CASSDPSAGELFF. The DNA of the CDR3 is TGCGCCAGCAGTGACCCCTCCGCCGGGGAGCTGTTTTTT.

V is TRBV5-1 and J is TRBJ2-5; 8 bases map to TRBD2. The germline V gene has CDR1 SGHRS and CDR2 YFSETQ. The CDR3 consists of 14 residues. V lost 3 bases and J lost 5; bases outside the gene matches: 6. CDR3 coding DNA: TGCGCCAGCAGCTCGGGACTAGGGGCCGAGACCCAGTACTTC. The encoded protein is CASSSGLGAETQYF.

The rearrangement uses TRBV21-1 and TRBJ2-7; the tabulated D call, TRBD1, remains unverified against the DNA. TRBV21-1 corresponds to a pseudogene. The CDR3 covers 15 residues. DNA for the CDR3: TGTGCCAGCAGCAAAGAGGCGGACAGAAGATACGAGCAGTACTTC. Its translation: CASSKEADRRYEQYF.

The chain couples TRBV11-3 to TRBJ2-1; the match to TRBD2 covers 8 bases. There are 13 residues in the CDR3. The ends lost 5 bases at V and 12 bases at J; junction bases unmatched: 9. Per the germline V gene, CDR1 is SGHNT and CDR2 is YENEEA. DNA of the CDR3: TGTGCCAGCAGCCCCCTGCCCAGCGGGAGGCAGTTCTTC. It is translated as CASSPLPSGRQFF.

This chain joins TRBV19 and TRBJ1-2, with TRBD1 matching 7 bases. The CDR3 runs to 16 residues. Germline assignment: CDR1 LNHDA and CDR2 SQIVND (reference sequence). The V segment lost 2 bases and the J segment 4 bases; nucleotides outside the gene matches: 10. In DNA, the CDR3 is TGTGCCAGTAGTATATCGCCACAGGGGCCTAGCTATGGCTACACCTTC. It specifies CASSISPQGPSYGYTF.

The sample holds a few counts of this clone. The rearrangement links TRBV10-3 to TRBJ1-1, with 7 bases aligning to TRBD1. Per the germline V gene, CDR1 is ENHRY and CDR2 is SYGVKD. The trim removed 0 bases at V and 0 bases at J, leaving 13 bases unmatched. The CDR3 extends over 19 amino acids. The DNA of the CDR3 is TGTGCCATCAGTGAGTCACTAGTATTAGTAGGGACAGTGAACACTGAAGCTTTCTTT. Translated, it gives CAISESLVLVGTVNTEAFF.

The V call is TRBV2, the J call TRBJ2-1; 9 bases are shared with TRBD2. The CDR3 has 15 residues. Trimming took 8 bases from V and 10 from J; bases not matched to a gene: 15. Germline V gene sequence: CDR1 SNHLY, CDR2 FYNNEI. CDR3: CASAFSSGADLEQFF. The CDR3 coding sequence is TGTGCCAGCGCCTTTTCTAGCGGGGCGGACCTCGAGCAGTTCTTC.

The V and J genes are TRBV23-1 and TRBJ2-5; no clear D. TRBV23-1 is marked as an open reading frame, function uncertain. Deletions cut 4 bases from V and 4 bases from J, with 19 bases between. The CDR3 has 16 residues. The CDR3: CASSPILPVSRETQYF. CDR3 coding DNA: TGCGCCAGCAGTCCCATACTTCCTGTTTCCCGAGAGACCCAGTACTTC.

This rearrangement joins TRBV25-1 to TRBJ2-5; D unclear. Germline lookup yields CDR1 MGHDK and CDR2 SYGVNS. Between the trimmed V and J ends, which lost 0 bases and 7 bases, there was a span of 12 bases. The CDR3 is 14 amino acids. The CDR3 region is CASSEYGVTGTQYF. In DNA form, the CDR3 reads TGTGCCAGCAGTGAATATGGGGTTACGGGGACCCAGTACTTC.

The chain is built from TRBV10-2 and TRBJ2-7; D is perhaps TRBD2 (7 bases). The CDR3 length is 14 residues. The V end was cut by 0 bases, the J end by 5 bases, with 11 bases between. From germline, CDR1 is WSHSY and CDR2 SAAADI. The CDR3 bases are TGCGCCAGCAGTGAGTCGGGGGGGGCCCACGAGCAGTACTTC. Its protein is CASSESGGAHEQYF.

The J gene is TRBJ2-7, the V gene TRBV6-6; D perhaps matches TRBD2 (6 bases). Germline lookup yields CDR1 MNHNY and CDR2 SVGAGI (reference sequence). CDR3 length: 13 amino acids. Trimming pared 6 bases from V and 5 bases from J, leaving 14 bases between. The CDR3 spells CASRKPPGDEQYF. The DNA of the CDR3 is TGTGCCAGCAGGAAGCCCCCGGGGGACGAGCAGTACTTC.

Points on this clone: A read error is possible here, since a much larger clone lies one base away. This chain links TRBV5-4 with TRBJ1-1; TRBD1 is a possible D gene (6 bases). There are 14 residues in the CDR3. Trimming pared 0 bases from V and 4 bases from J, leaving 10 bases between. The germline V gene has CDR1 SGHNT and CDR2 YYREEE (reference sequence). The CDR3 DNA is TGTGCCAGCAGCTTGGGGGGGCGGAGCACTGAAGCTTTCTTT. Its translation: CASSLGGRSTEAFF. Variable domain in full (rest from reference TRBV5-4 and TRBJ1-1): ETGVTQSPTHLIKTRGQQVTLRCSSQSGHNTVSWYQQALGQGPQFIFQYYREEENGRGNFPPRFSGLQFPNYSSELNVNALELDDSALYLCASSLGGRSTEAFFGQGTRLTVV.

This chain links TRBV28 with TRBJ2-7, with D tentatively TRBD1 (7 bases). With 6 bases removed from V and 4 bases from J, the gap between germline ends came to 16 bases. CDR3 length: 14 amino acids. Looked up from germline, CDR1 is MDHEN and CDR2 is SYDVKM. Written as DNA, the CDR3 is TGTGCCAGCAGAGGGGGGACAGACCCATACGAGCAGTACTTC. It yields the protein CASRGGTDPYEQYF.

This chain connects TRBV7-9 to TRBJ1-4; D unresolved. CDR1 and CDR2 from the germline V gene are SEHNR and FQNEAQ (reference sequence). V shed 7 bases and J shed 8 bases, with 20 bases lying between them. The CDR3 loop spans 15 amino acids. For the CDR3, the DNA is TGTGCCAGCACCCCGCAGTCCGGCGAAATCGAAAAACTGTTTTTT. Its translation is CASTPQSGEIEKLFF.

The CDR3 is CASSTGGVGWGEAFF. CDR3 in DNA: TGCGCCAGCAGCACCGGAGGGGTAGGTTGGGGTGAAGCTTTCTTT. V and J are TRBV5-1 and TRBJ1-1, with D maybe TRBD1 (5 bases). The CDR3 length is 15 residues. The germline V gene has CDR1 SGHRS and CDR2 YFSETQ. V was shortened by 4 bases and J by 7 bases, with 20 bases between the two germline ends.

This clone was observed once. The chain is built from TRBV5-1 and TRBJ1-4; TRBD1 agrees at 7 bases. Germline V gene sequence: CDR1 SGHRS, CDR2 YFSETQ. The J segment lost 0 bases and the V segment lost 0 bases, leaving 8 bases of the junction unmatched. CDR3 length: 18 residues. CDR3 protein: CASSLALRDSATNEKLFF. CDR3 in DNA: TGCGCCAGCAGCTTGGCTCTCCGGGACAGCGCAACTAATGAAAAACTGTTTTTT.

V usage is TRBV2 and J usage is TRBJ2-2; D gene unclear. Trimming removed 6 bases from V and 0 bases from J, with 8 bases in between. The germline gives CDR1 SNHLY, CDR2 FYNNEI. The length of the CDR3 is 14 residues. The CDR3 reads CASRQFANTGELFF. The DNA for the CDR3 is TGTGCCAGCAGGCAATTCGCGAACACCGGGGAGCTGTTTTTT.

The chain uses TRBV4-3 and TRBJ2-7; 7 nucleotides align to TRBD2. V lost 1 base and J lost 8; bases outside the gene matches: 5. Germline lookup yields CDR1 LGHNA and CDR2 YSLEER. This CDR3 region has 13 residues. The CDR3 DNA sequence: TGCGCCAGCAGCCAAGGGAGCGGGATGAAGCAGTACTTC. It yields the protein CASSQGSGMKQYF.